Listed here are 12 T cell receptor beta chains from one sample, sequenced in a study of blood T cell repertoires in COVID-19. Clones were read by immunoSEQ multiplex PCR, and TCRdb kept only the in-frame ones, dropping some. The sample includes about 97,000 clones, around 90% seen only once; the top ten take roughly 4.3%. Sequenced: peripheral blood. These receptors came from a man between 18 and 29 years old with acute or convalescent COVID-19.

This chain joins TRBV24-1 and TRBJ1-1; possible D gene TRBD1, 6 bases. V lost 3 bases and J lost 7, with 14 bases in between. CDR1 and CDR2 (germline): KGHDR, SFDVKD. This CDR3 comprises 14 residues. Here the CDR3 DNA reads TGTGCCACCAGTGATCCTCGAATAGGGGGTGAAGCTTTCTTT. Residues: CATSDPRIGGEAFF.

This clone was seen just once. V and J are TRBV5-1 and TRBJ1-3, with D possibly matching TRBD1 (6 bases). The CDR3 sequence is 15 residues long. Trimming pared 0 bases from V and 4 bases from J, leaving 11 bases between. Germline CDR1 reads SGHRS; CDR2 reads YFSETQ. Here the CDR3 DNA reads TGCGCCAGCAGCTTGGCCCCAGGGGCGGGAAACACCATATATTTT. Translated, it gives CASSLAPGAGNTIYF.

The rearrangement uses TRBV5-1 and TRBJ2-3, with unresolved D. The CDR3 loop spans 16 amino acids. The V gene lost 1 base and the J gene lost 0 bases, with 12 bases spanning the gap. In germline, CDR1 is SGHRS, CDR2 YFSETQ. The CDR3 sequence: CASSLLTPVSTDTQYF. The CDR3 DNA follows: TGCGCCAGCAGCTTGCTCACCCCGGTGAGCACAGATACGCAGTATTTT.

J is TRBJ2-1 and V is TRBV7-2, with 8 bases lining up with TRBD2. CDR3 length: 15 amino acids. Germline-derived CDR1 and CDR2 are SGHTA and FQGNSA. V was clipped by 5 bases and J by 8 bases; unmatched bases: 11. The CDR3 bases are TGTGCCAGCAGCACCTCGGGGGGGCGCTTCCATGAGCAGTTCTTC. Residues: CASSTSGGRFHEQFF.

The count of this clone is one. V usage is TRBV6-5 and J usage is TRBJ1-1; 9 bases agree with TRBD1. Germline loops: CDR1 MNHEY, CDR2 SVGAGI. The CDR3 consists of 15 residues. Losses at the gene ends were 5 bases for V and 5 bases for J; bases not matched to a gene: 9. The CDR3: CASSPMMTGGTEAFF. The CDR3 coding sequence is TGTGCCAGCAGTCCCATGATGACAGGGGGAACTGAAGCTTTCTTT.

CDR3: CASSDTSTNEKLFF. CDR3 coding DNA: TGTGCCAGTAGTGACACCTCAACTAATGAAAAACTGTTTTTT. The gene calls are TRBV19 and TRBJ1-4, with D unresolved. The CDR3 totals 14 residues. V gave up 5 bases and J gave up 0 bases, with 7 bases separating them. The germline V gene encodes CDR1 LNHDA and CDR2 SQIVND (reference sequence). Drawing the rest from reference TRBV19 and TRBJ1-4, the complete variable domain is DGGITQSPKYLFRKEGQNVTLSCEQNLNHDAMYWYRQDPGQGLRLIYYSQIVNDFQKGDIAEGYSVSREKKESFPLTVTSAQKNPTAFYLCASSDTSTNEKLFFGSGTQLSVL.

The sample holds one count of this clone. The chain links TRBV4-2 to TRBJ1-2, with D possibly matching TRBD1 (6 bases). The CDR3 has 14 residues. The V gene lost 0 bases and the J gene lost 3 bases, with 8 bases spanning the gap. The germline V gene has CDR1 LGHNA and CDR2 YNFKEQ. The CDR3 loop is CASSQEYRDYGYTF. As DNA, the CDR3 is TGTGCCAGCAGCCAAGAATACAGGGACTATGGCTACACCTTC.

The chain has TRBV28 and TRBJ1-1, with D perhaps matching TRBD1 (5 bases). V was cut by 1 base and J by 1 base, with 7 bases left in between. Looked up from germline, CDR1 is MDHEN and CDR2 is SYDVKM. The CDR3 extends over 14 amino acids. CDR3 sequence: CASSLSGGNTEAFF. For the CDR3, the DNA is TGTGCCAGCAGTTTATCGGGGGGGAACACTGAAGCTTTCTTT.

The rearrangement uses TRBV7-8 and TRBJ1-2, with D unclear. Germline V gene data show CDR1 as SGHVS and CDR2 as FQNEAQ. CDR3 length equals 15 residues. V lost 2 bases, J lost 0 bases, and 10 bases lay in between. The CDR3 nucleotides are TGTGCCAGCAGCTTAATGGCTTCAGCTAACTATGGCTACACCTTC. Translating gives CASSLMASANYGYTF.

The chain recombines TRBV9 with TRBJ2-2; TRBD2 is a possible D gene (5 bases). The germline V and J ends were trimmed by 0 bases and 5 bases, with 11 bases remaining between them. This CDR3 region has 15 residues. CDR1 is SGDLS, CDR2 YYNGEE, per germline. CDR3 loop: CASSVGPGWTGELFF. The DNA of the CDR3 is TGTGCCAGCAGCGTAGGGCCGGGATGGACCGGGGAGCTGTTTTTT.

The CDR3 coding sequence is TGTGCCACCAGTGGTAACAGGGATTACGAGCAGTACTTC. Translated, it gives CATSGNRDYEQYF. V and J are TRBV24-1 and TRBJ2-7; TRBD1 is a possible D gene (6 bases). Trimming took off 5 bases at V and 4 bases at J, with 11 bases between the two ends. CDR3 size: 13 residues. Germline V CDR1 and CDR2: KGHDR, SFDVKD.

The genes are TRBV9 and TRBJ1-3; 8 nucleotides line up with TRBD1. In germline, CDR1 is SGDLS, CDR2 YYNGEE. J was trimmed by 1 base and V by 1 base; bases with no gene match: 4. The CDR3 is 16 amino acids. The CDR3 sequence is CASSVLTGGSGNTIYF. CDR3 DNA sequence: TGTGCCAGCAGCGTACTTACAGGGGGTTCTGGAAACACCATATATTTT.